The rows below give T cell receptor beta chains drawn from one sample of a study of blood T cell repertoires in COVID-19. Clones were read by immunoSEQ multiplex PCR, and TCRdb kept only the in-frame ones, dropping some. The table lists approximately 97,000 clones, 70% to 85% of them singletons, with around an eighth in the top ten. Sequencing used peripheral blood. These receptors were taken from a human donor in a cohort sampled during active COVID-19. The CDR3 runs from the conserved cysteine through the conserved F or W. Fields, in order: V gene, J gene, clone size, D gene, CDR3 protein, CDR3 DNA. The D gene is left open where the match is weak. Part of the rows lack a size; the others show once, few, many or a class for expanded clones.

TRBV19,TRBJ2-5,NA,NA,CASSPSVQETQYF,TGTGCCAGTAGTCCTAGCGTTCAAGAGACCCAGTACTTC
TRBV7-2,TRBJ2-3,NA,NA,CASSLSTTDTQYF,TGTGCCAGCAGTTTGAGTACCACAGATACGCAGTATTTT
TRBV27,TRBJ1-2,NA,TRBD1,CASSLAGTGQGYGYTF,TGTGCCAGCAGTTTAGCAGGGACAGGGCAAGGGTATGGCTACACCTTC
TRBV4-3,TRBJ2-2,NA,TRBD1,CASSQTTGVNTGELFF,TGCGCCAGCAGCCAGACGACAGGGGTGAACACCGGGGAGCTGTTTTTT
TRBV10-3,TRBJ2-1,NA,TRBD2,CAISESSTSGGIYNEQFF,TGTGCCATCAGTGAGTCCAGCACTAGCGGGGGAATCTACAATGAGCAGTTCTTC
TRBV7-9,TRBJ1-1,NA,NA,CASSPDKSVITEAFF,TGTGCCAGCAGCCCGGACAAATCCGTAATCACTGAAGCTTTCTTT
TRBV28,TRBJ1-3,NA,NA,CASSLEGIGGNTIYF,TGTGCCAGCAGTTTAGAGGGAATTGGTGGAAACACCATATATTTT
TRBV28,TRBJ2-3,NA,NA,CASSLEGSSNF,TGTGCCAGCAGTTTAGAGGGAAGTTCGAATTTT
TRBV19,TRBJ1-6,few,NA,CASSITGGGSPLHF,TGTGCCAGTAGTATTACGGGTGGCGGGTCACCCCTCCACTTT
TRBV7-9,TRBJ2-2,NA,TRBD2,CASSHSGGADGELFF,TGTGCCAGCAGCCACAGCGGGGGGGCGGACGGGGAGCTGTTTTTT